Following are 19 T cell receptor beta chains from one sample sequenced in a study of tumor-infiltrating lymphocytes in primary liver carcinoma. Investigators took RNA and DNA out together from roughly 21-30 mg of unsorted bulk tissue. From roughly 500 ng total RNA, TCR beta cDNA was generated with a primer in the constant region. Three nested multiplex PCR rounds, a slightly modified ARM-PCR, produced the libraries for TCR beta. In the first two PCR rounds, TRBV1-TRBV30 forward primers were paired with a C-beta reverse primer, and each round lasted roughly 9 cycles. Using its own MiXCR run on the multiplex PCR reads, TCRdb lists one record per CDR3 protein. The sample yields approximately 190,000 distinct CDR3 sequences, approximately 80% seen once. Material for sequencing was tumor tissue from primary liver carcinoma. These receptors were taken from a man in his forties with primary liver carcinoma and hepatitis B virus infection.

This clonotype came up many times. This chain links TRBV7-8 with TRBJ1-2; TRBD1 aligns across 9 bases. Trimming removed 5 bases from V and 2 bases from J; junction bases left unmatched: 6. Germline V gives CDR1 SGHVS, CDR2 FQNEAQ. The CDR3 is made up of 15 amino acids. The CDR3 DNA is TGTGCCAGCAGCCCACGGACAGGGGTGAACTATGGCTACACCTTC. Translating it yields CASSPRTGVNYGYTF.

The chain employs TRBV5-1 and TRBJ1-2; the D is unclear. The V gene lost 1 base and the J gene lost 9 bases, with 13 bases spanning the gap. The germline CDR1 and CDR2 sequences are SGHRS and YFSETQ. CDR3 size: 13 residues. DNA for the CDR3: TGCGCCAGCAGCTTGCTGTCGGAGTATAGCTACACCTTC. Translating it yields CASSLLSEYSYTF.

This clonotype was observed a single time. Likely a read error: the CDR3 ends without its conserved phenylalanine or tryptophan. The DNA is omitted, as the CDR3 cannot be located on it reliably, and the CDR3 follows TCRdb's listing. The chain links TRBV11-3 to TRBJ2-1. Germline values: CDR1 SGHNT, CDR2 YENEEA. The CDR3 extends over 14 residues, inclusive of both ends. CDR3 in amino acids: CASSLGVSNNERFL.

Points on this clonotype: This CDR3 fails to terminate in the conserved phenylalanine or tryptophan, so it likely reflects a read error. V and J are TRBV6-6 and TRBJ1-6; 9 bases match TRBD1. Germline CDR1 is MNHNY and CDR2 is SVGAGI (reference sequence). This CDR3 has 15 residues. The chain's CDR3 is CASSLGTGRNSPLHV. The DNA for the CDR3 is TGTGCCAGCAGTCTCGGGACAGGGCGCAATTCGCCCCTCCACGTT.

Note on this clonotype: Mismatch with germline at one junction end may stem from a read error. This chain connects TRBV6-2 or TRBV6-3 to TRBJ2-5; the D gene is possibly TRBD2 (6 bases). Per the germline V gene, CDR1 is MNHEY and CDR2 is SVGEGT. This CDR3 spans 14 amino acids. The CDR3 DNA reads as TGTGCCAGTAGTTCCGGGGACTTTCAAGAGACCCGGTACTTC. It codes for CASSSGDFQETRYF.

Remarks on this clonotype: At one of its ends the junction is not consistent with the germline gene, which may arise from a read error. V is TRBV6-2 or TRBV6-3 and J is TRBJ2-1; D is uncertain. CDR1 is MNHEY, CDR2 SVGEGT, per germline. This CDR3 contains 15 residues. CDR3: CASSPLNGAYNERFF. The CDR3 coding sequence is TGTGCCAGTAGTCCCCTGAACGGAGCCTACAATGAGCGGTTCTTC.

About this clonotype: At one end, the junction sequence differs from germline, possibly due to a read error. The V call is TRBV7-8, the J call TRBJ2-2; a weak D match, TRBD1 (8 bases). Germline V gene sequence: CDR1 SGHVS, CDR2 FQNEAQ. This CDR3 region has 15 residues. CDR3 residues: CASTRTGGGPGELFF. The CDR3, as DNA: TGTGCCAGTACCCGTACAGGGGGGGGTCCCGGGGAGTTGTTTTTT.

This clonotype came up once. A much bigger clone sits one base away, suggesting this may be a read error. This sequence joins TRBV6-4 and TRBJ2-2; D is perhaps TRBD1 (5 bases). The germline gives CDR1 MRHNA, CDR2 SNTAGT. The CDR3 is 15 residues long. CDR3 DNA sequence: TGTGCCAGCGGTGACTCAGGGCCCGAGACCGGGGAGCTGTTTTTT. Encoded protein: CASGDSGPETGELFF.

The rearrangement links TRBV5-4 to TRBJ2-5; D is perhaps TRBD2 (6 bases). CDR1 and CDR2 (germline): SGHNT, YYREEE (reference sequence). V was cut by 6 bases and J by 3 bases, with 21 bases left in between. The CDR3 is 16 residues long. CDR3 protein: CASNSYQASVKETQYF. CDR3 sequence (DNA): TGTGCCAGCAACTCCTATCAGGCTAGCGTCAAAGAGACCCAGTACTTC.

Points on this clonotype: Relative to the germline gene, one junction end is altered; a read error may explain this. The chain has TRBV5-4 and TRBJ2-7; D is unclear. The CDR3 is 14 residues long. Germline V lookup: CDR1 SGHNT, CDR2 YYREEE (reference sequence). The CDR3 here is CDSSPDLSTCEQYF. CDR3 bases: TGTGACAGCAGCCCCGACCTCTCAACCTGCGAGCAGTACTTC. Using reference TRBV5-4 and TRBJ2-7 for the parts outside the CDR3, the full variable domain is ETGVTQSPTHLIKTRGQQVTLRCSSQSGHNTVSWYQQALGQGPQFIFQYYREEENGRGNFPPRFSGLQFPNYSSELNVNALELDDSALYLCDSSPDLSTCEQYFGPGTRLTVT.

Turning to this clonotype: Since no conserved phenylalanine or tryptophan closes the CDR3, a read error is the likely cause. This chain joins TRBV6-5 and TRBJ2-3, with 12 bases matching TRBD2. From germline, CDR1 is MNHEY and CDR2 SVGAGI. The CDR3 is 15 amino acids. The CDR3 DNA sequence: TGTGTTAGCAACCCAGGACTAGCGGGAACAGATACGCAGTATCTT. The encoded protein is CVSNPGLAGTDTQYL.

V usage is TRBV7-2 and J usage is TRBJ1-5; no firm D call. The CDR3 sequence is 14 residues long. Per germline, CDR1 SGHTA and CDR2 FQGNSA. V lost 0 bases and J lost 2, with 5 bases in between. The CDR3 bases are TGTGCCAGCAGCTTAGCGAGAGGCAATCAGCCCCAGCATTTT. As protein: CASSLARGNQPQHF.

In its sample, this clonotype was seen many times. This sequence joins TRBV6-1 and TRBJ2-7, with TRBD1 matching 9 bases. V was pared by 8 bases and J by 2 bases, with 10 bases of the junction left unmatched. This CDR3 spans 15 amino acids. Germline loops: CDR1 MNHNS, CDR2 SASEGT. This CDR3 reads CASGAGQGPPYEQYF. The DNA of the CDR3 is TGTGCCAGCGGGGCAGGACAGGGGCCCCCCTACGAGCAGTACTTC.

The rearrangement uses TRBV6-6 and TRBJ2-3, with 13 bases aligning to TRBD2. The CDR3 loop spans 16 amino acids. The germline V gene has CDR1 MNHNY and CDR2 SVGAGI (reference sequence). Germline trimming cut 10 bases from V and 15 bases from J; bases unmatched to any gene: 22. CDR3 region: CATRLAGGPRTDMQYF. In DNA, the CDR3 is TGTGCCACCCGACTAGCGGGAGGTCCCCGCACAGATATGCAATATTTT.

Turning to this clonotype: At one end the junction does not follow the germline gene, possibly because of a read error. V and J are TRBV29-1 and TRBJ2-1; 9 bases match TRBD2. This CDR3 is built from 14 residues. Germline V gene lookup returns CDR1 SQVTM and CDR2 ANQGSEA. Written as DNA, the CDR3 is TGCAGCGTTGAATTAGCGGGGGTATTGGGTGAGCACTTCTTC. It is translated as CSVELAGVLGEHFF.

For this clonotype: The junction differs from germline at one of its ends, possibly a read error. J is TRBJ2-5 and V is TRBV29-1, with TRBD1 identical over 8 bases. This CDR3 has 15 residues. Germline V gene data show CDR1 as SQVTM and CDR2 as ANQGSEA. For the CDR3, the DNA is TGCAGCGTTGCGGGGACAGGACCTCCGGGGGAGACTCAGTACTTC. Protein sequence: CSVAGTGPPGETQYF.

This clonotype was picked up many times. A much larger clone is a single base away; this may be a read error. The chain links TRBV12-3 or TRBV12-4 to TRBJ2-1, with D possibly being TRBD2 (5 bases). This CDR3 is 14 amino acids long. The DNA for the CDR3 is TGTGCCTGCAGTCCTGCGGGTGGCTTCAATGAGCAGTTCTTC. Translating gives CACSPAGGFNEQFF.

This clonotype was detected once. Mismatch with germline at one junction end may stem from a read error. The V and J genes are TRBV29-1 and TRBJ2-6, with a possible D match to TRBD1 (6 bases). The germline V gene has CDR1 SQVTM and CDR2 ANQGSEA. The CDR3 is made up of 16 amino acids. This CDR3 reads CSVFRDTDSRPNVLTF. For the CDR3, the DNA is TGCAGCGTTTTCCGGGACACAGACTCTAGGCCCAACGTCCTTACTTTC.

Concerning this clonotype: Just one base apart from a much larger clone, this may be a read error. Since no conserved phenylalanine or tryptophan closes the CDR3, a read error is the likely cause. The V and J genes are TRBV6-2 or TRBV6-3 and TRBJ2-7; D possibly corresponds to TRBD2 (5 bases). Trimming took off 8 bases at V and 4 bases at J, with 15 bases between the two ends. Germline loops: CDR1 MNHEY, CDR2 SVGEGT. There are 13 residues in the CDR3. This chain's CDR3 is CASGIGNVYEQYY. Here the CDR3 DNA reads TGTGCCAGCGGCATCGGGAACGTATACGAGCAGTACTAC.